Detailed here is one T cell receptor (beta chain). Trimming removed 4 bases from V and 5 bases from J; junction bases left unmatched: 5. This CDR3 contains 15 residues. This sample is part of a study of T cell repertoires in cytomegalovirus infection. Whole-study context: Carrying CMV and the relevant HLA type showed in public TCR beta signatures.

Each CDR3 protein is one row after TCRdb ran MiXCR on the reads. The table lists roughly 760,000 distinct CDR3 sequences, 35% of them singletons, with around 2.6% in the top ten. The source of this sequence is a human donor in good health (CMV status not recorded). Some clones in this sample may be carry-over from other donors' samples. The specimen was PBMCs. The chain recombines TRBV12-3 or TRBV12-4 with TRBJ1-6, with 7 bases identical to TRBD1. The CDR3 sequence is CASSSPTGNNSPLHF. The CDR3 nucleotides read TGTGCCAGCAGTTCCCCGACAGGGAATAATTCACCCCTCCACTTT.